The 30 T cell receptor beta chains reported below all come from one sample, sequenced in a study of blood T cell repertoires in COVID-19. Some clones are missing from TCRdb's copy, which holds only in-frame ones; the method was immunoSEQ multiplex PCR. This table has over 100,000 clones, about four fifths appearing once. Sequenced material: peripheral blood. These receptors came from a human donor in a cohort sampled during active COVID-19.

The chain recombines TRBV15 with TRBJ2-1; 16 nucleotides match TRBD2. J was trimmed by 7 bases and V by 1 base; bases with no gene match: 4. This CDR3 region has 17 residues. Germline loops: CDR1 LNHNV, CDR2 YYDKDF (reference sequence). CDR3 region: CATSRGGTSGRVNEQFF. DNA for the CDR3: TGTGCCACCAGCAGAGGAGGGACTAGCGGGAGGGTTAATGAGCAGTTCTTC.

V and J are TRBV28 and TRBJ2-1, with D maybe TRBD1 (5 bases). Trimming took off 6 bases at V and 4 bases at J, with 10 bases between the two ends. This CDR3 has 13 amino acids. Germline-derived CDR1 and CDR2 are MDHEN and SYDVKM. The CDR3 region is CASSRAGYNEQFF. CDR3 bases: TGTGCCAGCAGCCGGGCAGGGTACAATGAGCAGTTCTTC.

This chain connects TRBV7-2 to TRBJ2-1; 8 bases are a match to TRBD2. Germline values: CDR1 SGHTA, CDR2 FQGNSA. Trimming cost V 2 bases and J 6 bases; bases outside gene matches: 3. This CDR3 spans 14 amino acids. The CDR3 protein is CASSLQAGANEQFF. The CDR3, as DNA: TGTGCCAGCAGCTTACAAGCGGGAGCCAATGAGCAGTTCTTC.

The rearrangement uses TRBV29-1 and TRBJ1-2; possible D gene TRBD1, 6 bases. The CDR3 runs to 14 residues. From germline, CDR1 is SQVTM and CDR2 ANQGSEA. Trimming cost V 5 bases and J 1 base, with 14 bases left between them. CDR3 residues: CSVRGGRINYGYTF. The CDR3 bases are TGCAGCGTTCGGGGGGGGCGTATTAACTATGGCTACACCTTC.

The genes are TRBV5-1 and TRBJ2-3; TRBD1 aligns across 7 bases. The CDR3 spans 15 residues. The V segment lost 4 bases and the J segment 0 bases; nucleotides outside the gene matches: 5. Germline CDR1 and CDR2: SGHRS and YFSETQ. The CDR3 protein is CASSPRTGSTDTQYF. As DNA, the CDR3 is TGCGCCAGCAGCCCCAGGACAGGCAGCACAGATACGCAGTATTTT.

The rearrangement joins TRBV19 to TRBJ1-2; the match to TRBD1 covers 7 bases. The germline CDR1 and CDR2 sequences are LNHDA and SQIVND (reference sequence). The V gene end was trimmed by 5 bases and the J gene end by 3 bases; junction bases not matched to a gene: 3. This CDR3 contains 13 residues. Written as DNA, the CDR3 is TGTGCCAGTAGTCCGGGACAGTACTATGGCTACACCTTC. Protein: CASSPGQYYGYTF.

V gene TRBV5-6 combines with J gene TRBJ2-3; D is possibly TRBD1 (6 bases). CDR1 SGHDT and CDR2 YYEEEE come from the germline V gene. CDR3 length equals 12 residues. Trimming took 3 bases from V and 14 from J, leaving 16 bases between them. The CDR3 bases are TGTGCCAGCAGCTCTGACAGGTCCCCTCCGTATTTT. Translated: CASSSDRSPPYF.

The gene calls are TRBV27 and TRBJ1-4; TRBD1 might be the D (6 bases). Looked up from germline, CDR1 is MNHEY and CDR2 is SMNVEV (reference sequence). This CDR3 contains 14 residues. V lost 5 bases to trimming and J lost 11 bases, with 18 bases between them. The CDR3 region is CASSMSIRGRKLFF. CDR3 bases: TGTGCCAGCAGTATGTCCATCAGGGGAAGGAAACTGTTTTTT.

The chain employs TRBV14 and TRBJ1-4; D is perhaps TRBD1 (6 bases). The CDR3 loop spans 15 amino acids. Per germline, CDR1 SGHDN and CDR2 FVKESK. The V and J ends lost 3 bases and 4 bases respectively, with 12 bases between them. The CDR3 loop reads CASSQNKGVNEKLFF. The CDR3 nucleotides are TGTGCCAGCAGCCAGAACAAGGGGGTTAATGAAAAACTGTTTTTT.

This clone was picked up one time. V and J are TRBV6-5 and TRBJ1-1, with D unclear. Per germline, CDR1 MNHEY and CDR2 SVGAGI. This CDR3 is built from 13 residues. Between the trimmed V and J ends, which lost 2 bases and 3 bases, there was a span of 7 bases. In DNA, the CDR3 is TGTGCCAGCAGTTACCAGGACTACACTGAAGCTTTCTTT. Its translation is CASSYQDYTEAFF.

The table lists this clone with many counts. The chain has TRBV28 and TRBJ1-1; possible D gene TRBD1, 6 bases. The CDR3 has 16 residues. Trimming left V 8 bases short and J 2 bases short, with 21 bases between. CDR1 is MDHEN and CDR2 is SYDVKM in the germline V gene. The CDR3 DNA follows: TGTGCCAGCCGGCAGGTCAGGGGCCTAAATAACACTGAAGCTTTCTTT. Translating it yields CASRQVRGLNNTEAFF.

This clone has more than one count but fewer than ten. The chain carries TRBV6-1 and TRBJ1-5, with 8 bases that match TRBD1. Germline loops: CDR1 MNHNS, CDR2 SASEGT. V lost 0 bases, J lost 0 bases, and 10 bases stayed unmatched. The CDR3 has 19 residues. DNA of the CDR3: TGTGCCAGCAGTGAAGCAGTGGGCAGGGGGCATATTAGCAATCAGCCCCAGCATTTT. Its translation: CASSEAVGRGHISNQPQHF.

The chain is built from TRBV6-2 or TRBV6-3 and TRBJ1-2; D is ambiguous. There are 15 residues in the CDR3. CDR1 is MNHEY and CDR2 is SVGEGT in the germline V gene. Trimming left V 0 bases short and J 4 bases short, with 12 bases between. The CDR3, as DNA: TGTGCCAGCAGTTACTCGAGTACGGTCGTCTATGGCTACACCTTC. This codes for CASSYSSTVVYGYTF.

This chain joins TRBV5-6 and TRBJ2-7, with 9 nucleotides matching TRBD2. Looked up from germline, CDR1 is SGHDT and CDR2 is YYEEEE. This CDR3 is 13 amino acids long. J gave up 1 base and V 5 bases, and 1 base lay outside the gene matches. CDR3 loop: CASRRGGSYEQYF. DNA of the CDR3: TGTGCCAGCAGGCGGGGGGGATCCTACGAGCAGTACTTC.

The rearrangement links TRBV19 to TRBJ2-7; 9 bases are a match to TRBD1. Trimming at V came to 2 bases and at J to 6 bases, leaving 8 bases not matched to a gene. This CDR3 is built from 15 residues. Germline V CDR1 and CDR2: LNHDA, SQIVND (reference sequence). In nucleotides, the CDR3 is TGTGCCAGTAGTATATCCCGGGACAGGGTGGGCGAGCAGTACTTC. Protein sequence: CASSISRDRVGEQYF. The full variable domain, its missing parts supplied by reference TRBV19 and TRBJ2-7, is DGGITQSPKYLFRKEGQNVTLSCEQNLNHDAMYWYRQDPGQGLRLIYYSQIVNDFQKGDIAEGYSVSREKKESFPLTVTSAQKNPTAFYLCASSISRDRVGEQYFGPGTRLTVT.

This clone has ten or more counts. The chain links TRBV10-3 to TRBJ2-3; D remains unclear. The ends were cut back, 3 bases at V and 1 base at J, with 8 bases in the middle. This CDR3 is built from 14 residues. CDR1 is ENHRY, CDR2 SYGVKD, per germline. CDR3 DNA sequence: TGTGCCATCAGTGATGGCGAGGGCACAGATACGCAGTATTTT. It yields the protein CAISDGEGTDTQYF.

The CDR3 DNA sequence: TGTGCCAGCAGCTTTTCAGTATCCTATAATTCACCCCTCCACTTT. Protein product: CASSFSVSYNSPLHF. The chain combines TRBV7-9 with TRBJ1-6; D is ambiguous. Trimming removed 3 bases from V and 1 base from J, with 7 bases in between. The CDR3 is made up of 15 amino acids. The germline V gene encodes CDR1 SEHNR and CDR2 FQNEAQ (reference sequence).

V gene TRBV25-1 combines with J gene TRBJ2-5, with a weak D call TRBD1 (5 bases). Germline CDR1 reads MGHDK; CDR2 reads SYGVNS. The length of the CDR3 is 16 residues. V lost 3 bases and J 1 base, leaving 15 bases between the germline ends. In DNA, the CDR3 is TGTGCCAGCAGTGACCAGCCCCAACAGGTCCAAGAGACCCAGTACTTC. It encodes CASSDQPQQVQETQYF.

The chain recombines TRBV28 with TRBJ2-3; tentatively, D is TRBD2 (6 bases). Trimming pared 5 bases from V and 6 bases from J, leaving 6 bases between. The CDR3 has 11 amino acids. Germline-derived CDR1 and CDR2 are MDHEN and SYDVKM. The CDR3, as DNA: TGTGCCAGCAGTAGCGGGGATACGCAGTATTTT. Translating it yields CASSSGDTQYF.

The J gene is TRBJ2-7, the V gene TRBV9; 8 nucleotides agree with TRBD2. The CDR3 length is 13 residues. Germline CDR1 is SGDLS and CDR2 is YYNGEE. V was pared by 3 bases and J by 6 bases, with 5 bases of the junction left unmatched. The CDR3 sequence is CASSGPGTSEQYF. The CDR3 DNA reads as TGTGCCAGCAGCGGACCTGGGACTAGCGAGCAGTACTTC.

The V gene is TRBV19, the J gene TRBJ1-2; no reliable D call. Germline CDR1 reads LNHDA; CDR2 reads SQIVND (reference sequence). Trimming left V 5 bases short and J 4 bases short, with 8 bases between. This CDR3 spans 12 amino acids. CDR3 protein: CASSAWAYGYTF. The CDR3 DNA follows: TGTGCCAGTAGTGCCTGGGCCTATGGCTACACCTTC.

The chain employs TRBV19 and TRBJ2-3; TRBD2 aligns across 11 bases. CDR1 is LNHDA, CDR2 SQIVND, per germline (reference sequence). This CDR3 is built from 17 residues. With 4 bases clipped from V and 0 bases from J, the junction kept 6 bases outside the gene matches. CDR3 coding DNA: TGTGCCAGTAGTAGCGGGACTAGCGGTGCTAGCACAGATACGCAGTATTTT. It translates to CASSSGTSGASTDTQYF.

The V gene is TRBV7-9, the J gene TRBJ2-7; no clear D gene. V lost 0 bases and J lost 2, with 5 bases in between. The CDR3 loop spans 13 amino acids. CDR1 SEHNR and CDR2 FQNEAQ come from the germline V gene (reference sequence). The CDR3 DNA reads TGTGCCAGCAGCTTAGCGGGCACCTACGAGCAGTACTTC. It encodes CASSLAGTYEQYF.

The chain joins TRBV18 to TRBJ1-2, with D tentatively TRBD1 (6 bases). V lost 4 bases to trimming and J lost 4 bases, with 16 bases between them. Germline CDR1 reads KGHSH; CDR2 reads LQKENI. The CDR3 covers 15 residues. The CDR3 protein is CASSLDRSIAYGYTF. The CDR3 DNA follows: TGTGCCAGCTCACTGGACAGATCCATTGCCTATGGCTACACCTTC.

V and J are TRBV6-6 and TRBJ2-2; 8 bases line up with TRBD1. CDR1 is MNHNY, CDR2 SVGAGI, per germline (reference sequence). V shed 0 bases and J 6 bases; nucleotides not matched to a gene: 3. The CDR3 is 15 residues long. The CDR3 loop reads CASSYSQGVSGELFF. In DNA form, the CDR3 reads TGTGCCAGCAGTTACTCACAGGGGGTATCCGGGGAGCTGTTTTTT.

The CDR3 region is CASSTGHEQFF. CDR3 nucleotides: TGTGCCAGCAGCACAGGGCACGAGCAGTTCTTC. The rearrangement uses TRBV7-2 and TRBJ2-1, with TRBD1 as a possible D gene (6 bases). This CDR3 is built from 11 residues. Per the germline V gene, CDR1 is SGHTA and CDR2 is FQGNSA. The ends were cut back, 5 bases at V and 10 bases at J, with 9 bases in the middle.

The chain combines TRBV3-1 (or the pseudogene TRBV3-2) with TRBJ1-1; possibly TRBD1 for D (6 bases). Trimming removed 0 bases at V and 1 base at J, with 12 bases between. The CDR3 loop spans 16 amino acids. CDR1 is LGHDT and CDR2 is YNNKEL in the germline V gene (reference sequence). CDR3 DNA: TGTGCCAGCAGCCAAGAGCTTAGGACAGAGAACACTGAAGCTTTCTTT. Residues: CASSQELRTENTEAFF.

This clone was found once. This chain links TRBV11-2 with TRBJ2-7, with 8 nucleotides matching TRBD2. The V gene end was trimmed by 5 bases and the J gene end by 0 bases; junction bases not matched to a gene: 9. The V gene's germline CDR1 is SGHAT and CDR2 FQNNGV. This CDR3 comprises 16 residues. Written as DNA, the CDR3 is TGTGCCAGCAGCAGAGGCTTCGGGACTAGCTCCTACGAGCAGTACTTC. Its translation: CASSRGFGTSSYEQYF.

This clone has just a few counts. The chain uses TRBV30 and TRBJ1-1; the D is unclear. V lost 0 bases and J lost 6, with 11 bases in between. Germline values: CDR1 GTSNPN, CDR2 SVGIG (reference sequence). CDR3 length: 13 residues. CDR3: CAWSVNAAAEAFF. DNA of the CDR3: TGTGCCTGGAGTGTAAATGCGGCCGCTGAAGCTTTCTTT.

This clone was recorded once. DNA of the CDR3: TGCGCCAGCGCCGATCAACCGAGCTCTGGGGCCAACGTCCTGACTTTC. This codes for CASADQPSSGANVLTF. This rearrangement joins TRBV5-1 to TRBJ2-6, with D unclear. V was clipped by 7 bases and J by 0 bases, with 14 bases between them. Germline loops: CDR1 SGHRS, CDR2 YFSETQ. The CDR3 totals 16 residues.